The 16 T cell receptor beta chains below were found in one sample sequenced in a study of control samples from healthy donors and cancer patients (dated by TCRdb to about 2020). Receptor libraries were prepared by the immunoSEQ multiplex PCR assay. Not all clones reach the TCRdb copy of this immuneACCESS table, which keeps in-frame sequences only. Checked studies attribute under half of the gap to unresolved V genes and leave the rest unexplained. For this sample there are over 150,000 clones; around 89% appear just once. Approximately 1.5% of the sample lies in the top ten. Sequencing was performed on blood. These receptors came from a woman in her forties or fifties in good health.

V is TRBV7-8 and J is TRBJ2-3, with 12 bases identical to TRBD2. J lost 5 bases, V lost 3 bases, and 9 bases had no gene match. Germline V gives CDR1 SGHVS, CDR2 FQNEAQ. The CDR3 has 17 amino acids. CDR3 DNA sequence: TGTGCCAGCAGCTTCGCCCTACTAGCGGGAGGCGGAGATACGCAGTATTTT. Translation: CASSFALLAGGGDTQYF.

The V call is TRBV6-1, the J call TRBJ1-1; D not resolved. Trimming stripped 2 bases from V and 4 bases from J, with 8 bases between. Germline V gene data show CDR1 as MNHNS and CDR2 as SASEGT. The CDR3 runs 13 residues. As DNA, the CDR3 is TGTGCCAGCAGTGAATACAGAGGCACTGAAGCTTTCTTT. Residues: CASSEYRGTEAFF.

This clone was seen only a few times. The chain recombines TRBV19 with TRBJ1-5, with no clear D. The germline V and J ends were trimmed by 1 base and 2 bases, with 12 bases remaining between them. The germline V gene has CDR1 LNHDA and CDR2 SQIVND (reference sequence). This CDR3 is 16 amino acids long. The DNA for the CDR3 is TGTGCCAGTAGTATAGCGCAGGCGAGGGGCAATCAGCCCCAGCATTTT. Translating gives CASSIAQARGNQPQHF.

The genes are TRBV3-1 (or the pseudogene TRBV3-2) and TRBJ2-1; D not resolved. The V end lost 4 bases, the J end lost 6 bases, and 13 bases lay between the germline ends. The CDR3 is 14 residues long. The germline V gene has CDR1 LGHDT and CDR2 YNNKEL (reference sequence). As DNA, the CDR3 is TGTGCCAGCAGCCCCTCAACGTCCAGCAATGAGCAGTTCTTC. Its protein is CASSPSTSSNEQFF.

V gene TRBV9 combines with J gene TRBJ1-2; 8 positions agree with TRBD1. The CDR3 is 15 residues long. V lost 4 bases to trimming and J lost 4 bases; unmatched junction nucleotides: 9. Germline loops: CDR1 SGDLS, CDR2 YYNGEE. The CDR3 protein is CASSSQTGVGYGYTF. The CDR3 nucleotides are TGTGCCAGCAGCTCCCAGACAGGGGTGGGCTATGGCTACACCTTC.

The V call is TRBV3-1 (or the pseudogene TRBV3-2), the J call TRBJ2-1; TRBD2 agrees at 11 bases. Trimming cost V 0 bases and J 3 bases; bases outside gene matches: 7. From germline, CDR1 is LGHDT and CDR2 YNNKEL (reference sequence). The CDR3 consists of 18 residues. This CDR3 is CASSQELSSGGSYNEQFF. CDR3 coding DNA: TGTGCCAGCAGCCAAGAGTTGTCTAGCGGGGGGAGCTACAATGAGCAGTTCTTC.

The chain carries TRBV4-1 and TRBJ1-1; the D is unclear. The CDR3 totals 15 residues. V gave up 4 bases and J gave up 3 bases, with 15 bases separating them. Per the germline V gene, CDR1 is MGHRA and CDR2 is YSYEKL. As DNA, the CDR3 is TGCGCCAGCAGCCCCCGATTCGTCCGGGACACTGAAGCTTTCTTT. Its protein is CASSPRFVRDTEAFF.

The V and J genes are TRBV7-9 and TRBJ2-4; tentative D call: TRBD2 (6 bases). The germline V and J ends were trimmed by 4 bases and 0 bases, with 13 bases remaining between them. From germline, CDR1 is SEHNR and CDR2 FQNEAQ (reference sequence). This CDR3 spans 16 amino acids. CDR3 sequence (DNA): TGTGCCAGCAGCTCCGAGAGGAGGGTAGCCAAAAACATTCAGTACTTC. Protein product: CASSSERRVAKNIQYF.

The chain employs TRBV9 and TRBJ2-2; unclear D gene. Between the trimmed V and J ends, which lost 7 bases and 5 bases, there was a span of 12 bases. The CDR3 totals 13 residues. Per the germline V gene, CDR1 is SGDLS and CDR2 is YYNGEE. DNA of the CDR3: TGTGCCAGCTCACGAGGACCGACCGGGGAGCTGTTTTTT. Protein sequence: CASSRGPTGELFF.

The CDR3 spells CASSFASGGADTQYF. DNA of the CDR3: TGTGCCAGCAGCTTCGCTAGCGGGGGGGCAGATACGCAGTATTTT. The chain uses TRBV7-3 and TRBJ2-3, with 12 nucleotides matching TRBD2. After removal of 3 bases from V and 4 bases from J, the junction contained 2 bases not matched to a gene. Germline CDR1 and CDR2: SGHTA and FQGTGA. The CDR3 has 15 residues. The full variable domain, in which reference TRBV7-3 and TRBJ2-3 provide the parts outside the CDR3, is GAGVSQTPSNKVTEKGKYVELRCDPISGHTALYWYRQSLGQGPEFLIYFQGTGAADDSGLPNDRFFAVRPEGSVSTLKIQRTERGDSAVYLCASSFASGGADTQYFGPGTRLTVL.

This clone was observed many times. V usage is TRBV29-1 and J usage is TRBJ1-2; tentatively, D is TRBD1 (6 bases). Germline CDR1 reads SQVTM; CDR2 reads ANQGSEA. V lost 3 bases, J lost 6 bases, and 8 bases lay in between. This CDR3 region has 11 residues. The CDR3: CSVDSGDGYTF. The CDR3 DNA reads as TGCAGCGTTGATTCAGGGGATGGCTACACCTTC.

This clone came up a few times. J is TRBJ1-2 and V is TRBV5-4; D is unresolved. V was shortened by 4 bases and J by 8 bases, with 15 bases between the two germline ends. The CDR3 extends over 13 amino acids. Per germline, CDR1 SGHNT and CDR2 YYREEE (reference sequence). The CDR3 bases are TGTGCCAGCAGCCCCGCTGGTGCGGGCGGCTACACCTTC. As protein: CASSPAGAGGYTF.

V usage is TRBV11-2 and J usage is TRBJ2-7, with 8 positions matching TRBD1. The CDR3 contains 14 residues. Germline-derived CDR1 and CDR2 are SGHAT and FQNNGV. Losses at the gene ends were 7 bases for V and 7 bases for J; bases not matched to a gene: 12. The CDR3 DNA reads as TGTGCCAGCAACACTGGGACAGGTGCGGGGGAGCAGTACTTC. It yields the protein CASNTGTGAGEQYF. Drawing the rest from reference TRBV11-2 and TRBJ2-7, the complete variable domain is EAGVAQSPRYKIIEKRQSVAFWCNPISGHATLYWYQQILGQGPKLLIQFQNNGVVDDSQLPKDRFSAERLKGVDSTLKIQPAKLEDSAVYLCASNTGTGAGEQYFGPGTRLTVT.

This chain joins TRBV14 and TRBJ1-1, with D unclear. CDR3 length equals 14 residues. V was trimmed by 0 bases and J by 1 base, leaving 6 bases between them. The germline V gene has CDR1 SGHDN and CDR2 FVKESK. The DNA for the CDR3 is TGTGCCAGCAGCCAAGAAACACCGAACACTGAAGCTTTCTTT. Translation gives CASSQETPNTEAFF.

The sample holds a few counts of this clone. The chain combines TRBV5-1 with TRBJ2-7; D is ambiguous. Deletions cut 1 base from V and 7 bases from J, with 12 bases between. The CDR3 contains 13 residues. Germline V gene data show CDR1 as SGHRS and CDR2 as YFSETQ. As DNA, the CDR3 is TGCGCCAGCAGCTTGTATTCCTCTGGTGAGCAGTACTTC. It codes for CASSLYSSGEQYF.

CDR3 loop: CASSNHPSGSGADTQYF. In nucleotides, the CDR3 is TGTGCCAGCAGCAATCACCCTAGCGGGAGTGGCGCAGATACGCAGTATTTT. This chain connects TRBV21-1 to TRBJ2-3; the D call TRBD2 from the table was never checked on the DNA. TRBV21-1 is assigned pseudogene status. This CDR3 is 17 amino acids long.